What follows are 3 T cell receptor beta chains derived from one specimen sequenced in a study of T-cell reconstitution after alpha-beta-depleted transplantation in children (TCRdb year 2016). In the paper's terms, the treatment or condition label means: allogeneic hematopoietic cell transplantation with graft depleted of TCRalphabeta T cells and CD19 B cells. The library was made by PCR. Sequencing used an Illumina HiSeq 2500. Molecular barcoding was employed in the preparation of TCR libraries, with unique molecular identifiers being used to normalize TCRbeta repertoire quantification. TCRdb's own reprocessing of the public reads used fastp at Q25 and MiXCR and kept productive beta chains. Entries are consolidated by CDR3 protein sequence, retaining the most common genes and DNA. Within this sample are roughly 66,000 distinct CDR3 sequences, with 4.9% of them counted one time only. The ten largest make up about 20% of the sample.

The input for sequencing was PBMCs, mostly from graft donor cells, taken 180 days after TCRalphabeta/CD19-depleted stem cell transplant. These receptors all stem from a boy in the first two years of life who had a stem cell transplant for acute myeloid leukemia, so the T cells may come from the graft donor.

This clonotype was seen repeatedly, ten times or more. The chain combines TRBV5-8 with TRBJ2-1; the match to TRBD1 covers 9 bases. Germline loops: CDR1 SGHTS, CDR2 YDEGEE. The ends lost 4 bases at V and 3 bases at J; junction bases unmatched: 8. The length of the CDR3 is 16 residues. CDR3 nucleotide sequence: TGTGCCAGCAGCCGCGAGCCGGACAGGGGCTACAATGAGCAGTTCTTC. It yields the protein CASSREPDRGYNEQFF.

Many counts were recorded for this clonotype. The genes are TRBV24-1 and TRBJ1-3; no firm D call. This CDR3 region has 14 residues. Germline-derived CDR1 and CDR2 are KGHDR and SFDVKD. The V and J ends lost 11 bases and 0 bases respectively, with 13 bases between them. The CDR3 sequence is CASLLPSSGNTIYF. The CDR3 coding sequence is TGTGCCAGCCTTCTTCCGAGCTCTGGAAACACCATATATTTT.

This clonotype came up many times. The genes are TRBV28 and TRBJ1-2; D is unresolved. CDR3 size: 12 residues. Trimming stripped 0 bases from V and 7 bases from J, with 6 bases between. Germline V gene data show CDR1 as MDHEN and CDR2 as SYDVKM. The CDR3 region has the DNA TGTGCCAGCAGTTTATGCAGGCGTGGCTACACCTTC. Amino acids: CASSLCRRGYTF.